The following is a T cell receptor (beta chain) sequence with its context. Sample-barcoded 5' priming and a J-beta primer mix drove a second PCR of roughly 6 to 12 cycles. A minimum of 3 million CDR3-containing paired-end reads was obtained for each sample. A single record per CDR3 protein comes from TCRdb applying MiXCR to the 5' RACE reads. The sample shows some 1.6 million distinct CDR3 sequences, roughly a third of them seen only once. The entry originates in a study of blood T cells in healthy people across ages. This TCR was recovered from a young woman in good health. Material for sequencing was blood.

The CDR3 DNA sequence: TGTGCCAGCAGGGACAGACAGCGGGAGACCCAGTACTTC. Translating it yields CASRDRQRETQYF. This chain joins TRBV5-6 and TRBJ2-5; possible D gene TRBD1, 6 bases. V was shortened by 5 bases and J by 5 bases, with 13 bases between the two germline ends. The CDR3 covers 13 residues. Germline values: CDR1 SGHDT, CDR2 YYEEEE.